A selection of T cell receptor beta chains follows, all from one sample in a study of naive CD8 T cells in extremely preterm neonates. Libraries were prepared by immunoSEQ multiplex PCR; TCRdb keeps only in-frame clonotypes and omits some of them. The sample lists 25,000 or so clones, approximately 89% occurring once. Sequenced material: naive CD8+ T cells from cord blood. The receptor source for this set is a boy who was born preterm. The CDR3 runs from the conserved cysteine through the conserved F or W. The D gene is left open where the match is weak. Size tells how often a clone was seen (once, few, many) or the class of an expanded clone, and some rows leave it out.

.	.	TRBV11-2	TRBJ1-1	CASSLHRQNTEAFF	TGTGCCAGCAGCTTACACCGACAGAACACTGAAGCTTTCTTT
TRBD2	.	TRBV6-5	TRBJ2-3	CASSYSTSGGTDTQYF	TGTGCCAGCAGTTACTCGACTAGCGGTGGCACAGATACGCAGTATTTT
TRBD1	few	TRBV6-6	TRBJ1-2	CASSLGGANYGYTF	TGTGCCAGCAGTTTAGGGGGCGCTAACTATGGCTACACCTTC
.	.	TRBV4-3	TRBJ2-4	CASSQEGTKNIQYF	TGCGCCAGCAGCCAAGAAGGGACCAAAAACATTCAGTACTTC
TRBD2	.	TRBV6-1	TRBJ2-7	CASSPPSGGAYEQYF	TGTGCCAGCAGCCCTCCTAGCGGGGGGGCCTACGAGCAGTACTTC
.	.	TRBV27	TRBJ1-2	CASSAGAAYYGYTF	TGTGCCAGCAGTGCCGGAGCAGCCTACTATGGCTACACCTTC
.	few	TRBV4-2	TRBJ2-7	CASSQDFYEQYF	TGTGCCAGCAGCCAGGACTTCTACGAGCAGTACTTC
TRBD2	.	TRBV7-3	TRBJ2-3	CASSLIAGEIDTQYF	TGTGCCAGCAGCTTAATAGCGGGGGAAATAGATACGCAGTATTTT
.	.	TRBV27	TRBJ2-3	CASSFLFTRGTDTQYF	TGTGCCAGCAGTTTTCTCTTCACAAGGGGCACAGATACGCAGTATTTT
TRBD1	.	TRBV7-3	TRBJ1-2	CASLQGANYGYTF	TGTGCCAGTCTACAGGGGGCTAACTATGGCTACACCTTC
TRBD1	once	TRBV9	TRBJ1-2	CASSVGRTGGNGYTF	TGTGCCAGCAGCGTAGGTCGGACAGGGGGTAATGGCTACACCTTC
.	.	TRBV9	TRBJ1-2	CASSVAGTNYGYTF	TGTGCCAGCAGCGTAGCAGGGACTAACTATGGCTACACCTTC
.	.	TRBV12-5	TRBJ1-4	CASGLSEKLFF	TGTGCTAGTGGTTTGAGTGAAAAACTGTTTTTT
TRBD1	.	TRBV7-8	TRBJ1-2	CASSLTGTGYGYTF	TGTGCCAGCAGCTTGACAGGGACAGGCTATGGCTACACCTTC
.	.	TRBV27	TRBJ2-6	CASSFSSRANVLTF	TGTGCCAGCAGTTTTTCCTCTAGGGCCAACGTCCTGACTTTC
TRBD1	.	TRBV5-4	TRBJ1-5	CASSQAQGASNQPQHF	TGTGCCAGCAGCCAAGCCCAGGGGGCTAGCAATCAGCCCCAGCATTTT
.	.	TRBV19	TRBJ1-1	CASSIAMNTEAFF	TGTGCCAGTAGTATCGCAATGAACACTGAAGCTTTCTTT
TRBD1	few	TRBV30	TRBJ1-2	CAWSGTGDYGYTF	TGTGCCTGGAGTGGGACAGGGGACTATGGCTACACCTTC
TRBD2	.	TRBV4-1	TRBJ2-3	CASSQSTSGGDTQYF	TGCGCCAGCAGCCAATCGACTAGCGGGGGAGATACGCAGTATTTT
TRBD2	.	TRBV7-2	TRBJ2-3	CASSIRTSGVSDTQYF	TGTGCCAGCAGCATCCGGACTAGCGGGGTATCAGATACGCAGTATTTT
.	.	TRBV10-1	TRBJ2-5	CASSESWETQYF	TGCGCCAGCAGTGAGTCTTGGGAGACCCAGTACTTC
TRBD2	.	TRBV4-1	TRBJ2-3	CASSQLAGGDTQYF	TGCGCCAGCAGCCAACTAGCGGGGGGAGATACGCAGTATTTT
TRBD1	few	TRBV5-1	TRBJ1-1	CASSLQGAEAFF	TGCGCCAGCAGCTTACAGGGGGCTGAAGCTTTCTTT
.	few	TRBV9	TRBJ2-1	CASSVAGAYNEQFF	TGTGCCAGCAGCGTAGCGGGGGCCTACAATGAGCAGTTCTTC
.	.	TRBV12-2	TRBJ2-1	CASRPPGSSYNEQFF	TGTGCAAGTCGCCCCCCCGGGAGCTCCTACAATGAGCAGTTCTTC
.	.	TRBV29-1	TRBJ1-2	CSVEDLPDGYTF	TGCAGCGTTGAAGATCTTCCAGATGGCTACACCTTC
TRBD2	few	TRBV5-1	TRBJ2-7	CASSWAGGAYEQYF	TGCGCCAGCAGTTGGGCGGGGGGCGCCTACGAGCAGTACTTC
.	.	TRBV10-1	TRBJ2-2	CASLRGAGELFF	TGCGCCAGCCTCAGGGGGGCCGGGGAGCTGTTTTTT
.	.	TRBV5-1	TRBJ1-3	CASSLGGAGNTIYF	TGCGCCAGCAGCTTGGGGGGCGCTGGAAACACCATATATTTT
TRBD1	.	TRBV5-6	TRBJ2-7	CASSLGTGFDYEQYF	TGTGCCAGCAGCTTGGGGACAGGGTTCGACTACGAGCAGTACTTC
TRBD1	.	TRBV6-5	TRBJ1-2	CASSLGGAYGYTF	TGTGCCAGCAGTTTAGGGGGCGCCTATGGCTACACCTTC
TRBD1	.	TRBV6-5	TRBJ2-7	CASSYSQGVYEQYF	TGTGCCAGCAGTTACTCACAGGGGGTCTACGAGCAGTACTTC
.	.	TRBV12-5	TRBJ1-3	CASGLGGNTIYF	TGTGCTAGTGGTTTAGGGGGAAACACCATATATTTT
.	.	TRBV27	TRBJ1-5	CASSFSQGNQPQHF	TGTGCCAGCAGTTTTAGTCAGGGCAATCAGCCCCAGCATTTT
TRBD1	once	TRBV30	TRBJ2-7	CAWSVRQGYEQYF	TGTGCCTGGAGTGTTCGACAGGGGTACGAGCAGTACTTC
TRBD2	once	TRBV9	TRBJ2-5	CASSVAGGPETQYF	TGTGCCAGCAGCGTAGCGGGGGGGCCGGAGACCCAGTACTTC
TRBD1	.	TRBV7-8	TRBJ1-2	CASSLTGEVYGYTF	TGTGCCAGCAGTTTGACAGGGGAGGTCTATGGCTACACCTTC